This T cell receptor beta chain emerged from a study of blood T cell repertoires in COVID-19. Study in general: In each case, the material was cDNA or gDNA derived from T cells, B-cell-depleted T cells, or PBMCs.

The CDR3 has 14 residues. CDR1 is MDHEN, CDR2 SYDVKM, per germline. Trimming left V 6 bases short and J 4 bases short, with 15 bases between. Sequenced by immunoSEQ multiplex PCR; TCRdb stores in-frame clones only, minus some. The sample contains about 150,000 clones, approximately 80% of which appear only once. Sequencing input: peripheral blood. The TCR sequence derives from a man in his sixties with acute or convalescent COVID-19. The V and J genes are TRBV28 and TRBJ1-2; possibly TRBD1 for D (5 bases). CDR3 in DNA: TGTGCCAGCAGCTCAACCGGGCAGGGCTATGGCTACACCTTC. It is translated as CASSSTGQGYGYTF.